This TCR beta chain comes out of a study of blood T cell repertoires in COVID-19 (dated by TCRdb to 2018 to 2021). Some background on the complete study: Collaborator samples came from the United States, Italy and Spain and covered acute and convalescent phases of COVID-19. The material from the prospective study consisted of cDNA or gDNA derived from T cells, B-cell-depleted T cells, or PBMCs. Deeply sampled blood TCRbeta repertoires from subjects exposed to, actively infected with, or recovered from COVID-19 were included in the dataset. The sample metadata nearly always contained a de-identified subject ID, COVID-19 status, age in years and sex. The repertoires were released in a freely available public database intended as a resource for research on the immune response to SARS-CoV-2. Samples came from the ongoing ImmuneRACE study (first 160 participants) plus 1,254 subjects from 6 global collaborators. HLA class I and class II types, where available, came from metadata supplied by the sample provider rather than from assay-based typing.

The V end loses 4 bases and the J end loses 3 bases, and a stretch of 17 bases separates them. In the germline V gene (reference sequence), CDR1 corresponds to SGHKS and CDR2 to YYEKEE. The CDR3 covers 15 residues, taking in both the cysteine and the phenylalanine. Here the CDR3 DNA is all that survives: 45 bases in frame from base 1. What the research found in general, with its limitations: The amount of clinical and demographic metadata varied by source and participant and was provided uncurated.

One collaborating source in Seattle enrolled patients during active infection and followed them longitudinally through the course of disease. Whole blood was collected in K2EDTA tubes by collaborating institutions according to the institutions' own protocols. For TCRbeta analysis, collaborators shipped samples in one of three forms: frozen whole blood, isolated PBMCs, or DNA extracted from either of those sample types. TCRbeta CDR3 regions were amplified from genomic DNA by means of the immunoSEQ Assay, a bias-controlled multiplex PCR. As for the authors' bioinformatics: The number of nucleated cells in each sample was estimated from the amplification of reference gene primers within the assay. Sequence reads were collapsed and filtered to measure the absolute abundance of every unique TCRbeta CDR3 rearrangement. For each sample, productive Simpson clonality was calculated as the square root of Simpson's diversity index across productive rearrangements. Here the immuneACCESS table is served through TCRdb, limited to in-frame sequences with V and J called. Missing clones are a known gap in these copies; in checked studies unresolved V genes cover under half, and the rest lacks a known reason. V and J calls and clone size are given by that table; D and trimming were obtained from the DNA. For this sample the table gives around 310,000 clones, of which 90% were detected only once. The ten biggest clones cover about 1% of the sample.

With regard to this clone: The specificity of this receptor is unknown. The record has no base qualities; no much larger clone is one base away.

This receptor was taken from a woman in her 40s with COVID-19, enrolled during active disease. The sequencing sample was made of peripheral blood. This chain is built from TRBV5-5 and TRBJ2-7; TRBD1 is perhaps the D gene, given 6 matching bases. The DNA sequence is as follows: TGTGCCAGCAGCACCCTAGGGGGTTCGGGCTACGAGCAGTACTTC. It translates as CASSTLGGSGYEQYF.